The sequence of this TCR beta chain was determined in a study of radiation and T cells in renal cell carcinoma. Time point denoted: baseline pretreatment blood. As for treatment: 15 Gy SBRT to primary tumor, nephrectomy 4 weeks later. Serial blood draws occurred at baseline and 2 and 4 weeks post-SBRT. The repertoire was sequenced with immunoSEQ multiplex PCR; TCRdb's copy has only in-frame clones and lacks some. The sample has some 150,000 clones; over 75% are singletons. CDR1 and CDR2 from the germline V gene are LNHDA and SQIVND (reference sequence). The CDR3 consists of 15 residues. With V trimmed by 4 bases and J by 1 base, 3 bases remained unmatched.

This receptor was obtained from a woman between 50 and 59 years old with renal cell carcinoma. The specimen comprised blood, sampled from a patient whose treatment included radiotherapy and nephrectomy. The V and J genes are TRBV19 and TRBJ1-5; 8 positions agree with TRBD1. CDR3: CASSTTGESNQPQHF. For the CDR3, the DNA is TGTGCCAGTAGTACGACAGGGGAGAGCAATCAGCCCCAGCATTTT.